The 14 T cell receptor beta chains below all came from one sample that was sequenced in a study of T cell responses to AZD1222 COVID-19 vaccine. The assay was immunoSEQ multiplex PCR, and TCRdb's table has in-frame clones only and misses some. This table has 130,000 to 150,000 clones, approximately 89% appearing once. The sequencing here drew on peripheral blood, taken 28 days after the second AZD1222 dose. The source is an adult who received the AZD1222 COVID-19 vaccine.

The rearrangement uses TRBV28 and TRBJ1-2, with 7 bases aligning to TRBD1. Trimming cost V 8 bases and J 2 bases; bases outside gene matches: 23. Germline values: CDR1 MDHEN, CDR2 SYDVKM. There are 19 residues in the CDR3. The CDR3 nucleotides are TGTGCCAGCTATTCCCCTTTTGAGGGAGGGGGCGAAGGAAACTATGGCTACACCTTC. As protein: CASYSPFEGGGEGNYGYTF.

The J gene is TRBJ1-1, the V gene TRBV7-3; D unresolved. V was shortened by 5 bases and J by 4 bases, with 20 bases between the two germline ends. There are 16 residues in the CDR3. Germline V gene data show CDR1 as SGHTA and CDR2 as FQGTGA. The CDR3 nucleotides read TGTGCCAGCAGCCTCACCCCCCCTTTAGAGGGCACTGAAGCTTTCTTT. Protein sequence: CASSLTPPLEGTEAFF.

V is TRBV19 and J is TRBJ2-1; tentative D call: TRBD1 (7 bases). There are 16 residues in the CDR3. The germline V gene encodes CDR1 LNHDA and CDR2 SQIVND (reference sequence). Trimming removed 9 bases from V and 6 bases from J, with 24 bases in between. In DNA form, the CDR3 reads TGTGCCAGCAGGGGGAGGAACGGGATTATTCGCAATGAGCAGTTCTTC. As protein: CASRGRNGIIRNEQFF. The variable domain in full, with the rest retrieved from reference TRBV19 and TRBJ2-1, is DGGITQSPKYLFRKEGQNVTLSCEQNLNHDAMYWYRQDPGQGLRLIYYSQIVNDFQKGDIAEGYSVSREKKESFPLTVTSAQKNPTAFYLCASRGRNGIIRNEQFFGPGTRLTVL.

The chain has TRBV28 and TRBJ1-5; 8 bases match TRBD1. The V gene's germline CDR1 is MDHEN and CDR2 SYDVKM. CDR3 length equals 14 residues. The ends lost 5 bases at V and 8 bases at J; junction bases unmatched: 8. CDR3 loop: CASSLQGALEPQHF. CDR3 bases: TGTGCCAGCAGTCTGCAGGGGGCCCTAGAGCCCCAGCATTTT.

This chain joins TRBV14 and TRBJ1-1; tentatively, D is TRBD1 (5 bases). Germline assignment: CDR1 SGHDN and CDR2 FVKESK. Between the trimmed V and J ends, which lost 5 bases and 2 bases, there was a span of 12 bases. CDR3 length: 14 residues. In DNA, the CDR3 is TGTGCCAGCAGCAAGACAGTCCTAAACACTGAAGCTTTCTTT. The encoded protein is CASSKTVLNTEAFF.

As DNA, the CDR3 is TGTGCCAGCAGTTTATTTGCTGCTAACACCGGGGAGCTGTTTTTT. This sequence encodes CASSLFAANTGELFF. V and J are TRBV27 and TRBJ2-2, with D unclear. Germline assignment: CDR1 MNHEY and CDR2 SMNVEV (reference sequence). V lost 1 base, J lost 2 bases, and 8 bases lay in between. This CDR3 comprises 15 residues.

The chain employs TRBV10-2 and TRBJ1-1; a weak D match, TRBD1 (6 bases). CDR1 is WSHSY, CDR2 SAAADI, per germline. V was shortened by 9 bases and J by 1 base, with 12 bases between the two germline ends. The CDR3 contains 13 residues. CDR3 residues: CASLQGPNTEAFF. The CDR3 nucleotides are TGCGCCAGTCTACAGGGCCCGAACACTGAAGCTTTCTTT.

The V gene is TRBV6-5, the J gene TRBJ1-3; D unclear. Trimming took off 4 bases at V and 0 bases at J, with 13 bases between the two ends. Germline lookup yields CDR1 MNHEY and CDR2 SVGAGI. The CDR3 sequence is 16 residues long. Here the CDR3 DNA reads TGTGCCAGCAGTTCCTCTTTCTTCCTCTCTGGAAACACCATATATTTT. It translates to CASSSSFFLSGNTIYF.

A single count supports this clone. Here the CDR3 reads CASSIGDSSNQPQHF. Here the CDR3 DNA reads TGTGCCAGTAGTATCGGGGACAGTAGCAATCAGCCCCAGCATTTT. The chain recombines TRBV19 with TRBJ1-5, with 7 bases fitting TRBD1. Germline V CDR1 and CDR2: LNHDA, SQIVND (reference sequence). The ends lost 3 bases at V and 0 bases at J; junction bases unmatched: 2. The CDR3 is 15 amino acids.

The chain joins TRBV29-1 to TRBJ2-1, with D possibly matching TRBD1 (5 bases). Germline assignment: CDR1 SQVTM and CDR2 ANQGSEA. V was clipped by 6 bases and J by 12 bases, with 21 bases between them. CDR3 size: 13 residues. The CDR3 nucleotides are TGCAGCGTCGCCGACAGTAACCTTTTTCCGCAGTTCTTC. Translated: CSVADSNLFPQFF.

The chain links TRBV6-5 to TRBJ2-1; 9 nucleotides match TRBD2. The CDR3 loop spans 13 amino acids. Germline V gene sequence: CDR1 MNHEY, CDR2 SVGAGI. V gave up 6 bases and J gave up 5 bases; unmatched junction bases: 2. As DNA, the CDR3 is TGTGCCAGCAGAGCGGGAGGACACAATGAGCAGTTCTTC. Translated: CASRAGGHNEQFF.

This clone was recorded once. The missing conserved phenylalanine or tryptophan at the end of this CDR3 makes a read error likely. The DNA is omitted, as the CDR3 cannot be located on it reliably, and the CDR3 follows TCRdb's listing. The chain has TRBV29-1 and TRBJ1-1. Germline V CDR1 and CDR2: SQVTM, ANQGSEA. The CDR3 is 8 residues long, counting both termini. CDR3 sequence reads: CSVDKRLC.

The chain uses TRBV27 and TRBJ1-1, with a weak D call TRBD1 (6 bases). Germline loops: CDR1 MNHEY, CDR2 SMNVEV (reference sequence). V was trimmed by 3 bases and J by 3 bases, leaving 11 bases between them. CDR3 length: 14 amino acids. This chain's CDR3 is CASSFVTGHTEAFF. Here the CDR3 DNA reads TGTGCCAGCAGTTTCGTGACAGGTCACACTGAAGCTTTCTTT.

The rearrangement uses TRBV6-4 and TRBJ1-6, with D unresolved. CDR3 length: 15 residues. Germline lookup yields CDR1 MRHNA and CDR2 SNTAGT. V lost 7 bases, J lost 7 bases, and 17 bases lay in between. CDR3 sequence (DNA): TGTGCCAGCACCGGATCGTTACTTACAAATTCACCCCTCCACTTT. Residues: CASTGSLLTNSPLHF.